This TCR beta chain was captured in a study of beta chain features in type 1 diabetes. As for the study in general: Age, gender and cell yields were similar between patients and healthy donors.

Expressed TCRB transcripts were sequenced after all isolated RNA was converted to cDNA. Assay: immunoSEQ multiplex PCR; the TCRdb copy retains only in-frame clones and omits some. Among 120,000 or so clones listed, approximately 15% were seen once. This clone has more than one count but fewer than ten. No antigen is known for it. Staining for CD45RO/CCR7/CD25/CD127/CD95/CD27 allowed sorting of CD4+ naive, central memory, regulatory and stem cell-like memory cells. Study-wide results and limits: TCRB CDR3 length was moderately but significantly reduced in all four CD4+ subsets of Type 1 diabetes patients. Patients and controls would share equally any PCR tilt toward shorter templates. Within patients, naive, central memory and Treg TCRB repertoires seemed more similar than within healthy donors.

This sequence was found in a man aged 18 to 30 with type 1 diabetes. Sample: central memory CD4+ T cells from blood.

The CDR3 protein is CSVGKGSLSDTQYF. CDR3 nucleotides: TGCAGCGTTGGGAAGGGGTCCCTCTCAGATACGCAGTATTTT. The chain uses TRBV29-1 and TRBJ2-3; D might be TRBD1 (5 bases). Germline V gene data show CDR1 as SQVTM and CDR2 as ANQGSEA. V lost 4 bases to trimming and J lost 4 bases, with 15 bases between them. This CDR3 is 14 amino acids long.